This is a list of T cell receptor beta chains from one sample in a study of T-cell memory formation after mild COVID-19. TCRdb analysed the 5' RACE reads with MiXCR anew, one entry per CDR3 protein. The sample contains roughly 180,000 distinct CDR3 sequences, approximately 17% of which appear only once. Sequencing was performed on PBMCs or a T cell subset sorted from them (not recorded which). Every receptor here comes from a man younger than 30 who had mild COVID-19 (a few samples of this study predate the infection). Cell type and time point are not known. The CDR3 runs from the conserved cysteine through the conserved F or W.

TRBV7-9 CASSLLGGAYGYTF
TRBV6-5 CASSYTRQGAGNTIYF
TRBV10-3 CASQPQGADTQYF
TRBV7-9 CASSAPDWGTGGDYGYTF
TRBV29-1 CSVDPTNTGELFF
TRBV4-2 CASSQDVQTQYF
TRBV6-5 CASSYSGGRTEAFF
TRBV12-3/TRBV12-4 CASRLQGTSTGELFF
TRBV4-2 CASSQDGGRGGNTEAFF
TRBV29-1 CSVTVGGGFLTGELFF
TRBV3-1 CASSQEAQSYGYTF
TRBV20-1 CSARQGNTEAFF
TRBV28 CASLLAGVYNEQFF
TRBV12-3/TRBV12-4 CASSLGQANNEQFF
TRBV10-3 CAISERQGNIQYF
TRBV7-8 CATRAGESGGYTF
TRBV7-8 CASSRLGQRTPAHYGYTF
TRBV7-8 CASSPNRGSNQPQHF
TRBV18 CASSSRQGTDTQYF
TRBV11-2 CASSSGTRLGAQYF
TRBV9 CASSARGTYTDTQYF
TRBV5-1 CASSLDGGRADTQYF
TRBV5-5 CASKSDATSTDTQYF
TRBV7-2 CASSKRQGEREQYF
TRBV7-9 CASSYPGGQAFF
TRBV5-1 CASSSMTSWSTDTQYF
TRBV7-2 CASSPVPDTQYF
TRBV6-5 CASTRGTAGNTIYF
TRBV15 CATSRDLGSGPHTDTQYF
TRBV5-4 CASSSGLAGLDTQYF
TRBV7-6 CASSLGQGGSTGELFF
TRBV6-5 CASSPSRGRGEQFF
TRBV7-3 CASSLIFPGDNQPQHF
TRBV24-1 CATSDGTTDTQYF
TRBV7-9 CASSPRLAGGRELFF
TRBV4-3 CASSQDWRDQETQYF
TRBV3-1 CASSHRPVQGREAFF
TRBV7-3 CASSLPPGGGPGELFF
TRBV7-2 CASSPRVEKTEAFF
TRBV29-1 CSVAPATGGTGIGEQFF
TRBV4-2 CASSLRVEINEKLFF
TRBV29-1 CSVVGHPNTGELFF